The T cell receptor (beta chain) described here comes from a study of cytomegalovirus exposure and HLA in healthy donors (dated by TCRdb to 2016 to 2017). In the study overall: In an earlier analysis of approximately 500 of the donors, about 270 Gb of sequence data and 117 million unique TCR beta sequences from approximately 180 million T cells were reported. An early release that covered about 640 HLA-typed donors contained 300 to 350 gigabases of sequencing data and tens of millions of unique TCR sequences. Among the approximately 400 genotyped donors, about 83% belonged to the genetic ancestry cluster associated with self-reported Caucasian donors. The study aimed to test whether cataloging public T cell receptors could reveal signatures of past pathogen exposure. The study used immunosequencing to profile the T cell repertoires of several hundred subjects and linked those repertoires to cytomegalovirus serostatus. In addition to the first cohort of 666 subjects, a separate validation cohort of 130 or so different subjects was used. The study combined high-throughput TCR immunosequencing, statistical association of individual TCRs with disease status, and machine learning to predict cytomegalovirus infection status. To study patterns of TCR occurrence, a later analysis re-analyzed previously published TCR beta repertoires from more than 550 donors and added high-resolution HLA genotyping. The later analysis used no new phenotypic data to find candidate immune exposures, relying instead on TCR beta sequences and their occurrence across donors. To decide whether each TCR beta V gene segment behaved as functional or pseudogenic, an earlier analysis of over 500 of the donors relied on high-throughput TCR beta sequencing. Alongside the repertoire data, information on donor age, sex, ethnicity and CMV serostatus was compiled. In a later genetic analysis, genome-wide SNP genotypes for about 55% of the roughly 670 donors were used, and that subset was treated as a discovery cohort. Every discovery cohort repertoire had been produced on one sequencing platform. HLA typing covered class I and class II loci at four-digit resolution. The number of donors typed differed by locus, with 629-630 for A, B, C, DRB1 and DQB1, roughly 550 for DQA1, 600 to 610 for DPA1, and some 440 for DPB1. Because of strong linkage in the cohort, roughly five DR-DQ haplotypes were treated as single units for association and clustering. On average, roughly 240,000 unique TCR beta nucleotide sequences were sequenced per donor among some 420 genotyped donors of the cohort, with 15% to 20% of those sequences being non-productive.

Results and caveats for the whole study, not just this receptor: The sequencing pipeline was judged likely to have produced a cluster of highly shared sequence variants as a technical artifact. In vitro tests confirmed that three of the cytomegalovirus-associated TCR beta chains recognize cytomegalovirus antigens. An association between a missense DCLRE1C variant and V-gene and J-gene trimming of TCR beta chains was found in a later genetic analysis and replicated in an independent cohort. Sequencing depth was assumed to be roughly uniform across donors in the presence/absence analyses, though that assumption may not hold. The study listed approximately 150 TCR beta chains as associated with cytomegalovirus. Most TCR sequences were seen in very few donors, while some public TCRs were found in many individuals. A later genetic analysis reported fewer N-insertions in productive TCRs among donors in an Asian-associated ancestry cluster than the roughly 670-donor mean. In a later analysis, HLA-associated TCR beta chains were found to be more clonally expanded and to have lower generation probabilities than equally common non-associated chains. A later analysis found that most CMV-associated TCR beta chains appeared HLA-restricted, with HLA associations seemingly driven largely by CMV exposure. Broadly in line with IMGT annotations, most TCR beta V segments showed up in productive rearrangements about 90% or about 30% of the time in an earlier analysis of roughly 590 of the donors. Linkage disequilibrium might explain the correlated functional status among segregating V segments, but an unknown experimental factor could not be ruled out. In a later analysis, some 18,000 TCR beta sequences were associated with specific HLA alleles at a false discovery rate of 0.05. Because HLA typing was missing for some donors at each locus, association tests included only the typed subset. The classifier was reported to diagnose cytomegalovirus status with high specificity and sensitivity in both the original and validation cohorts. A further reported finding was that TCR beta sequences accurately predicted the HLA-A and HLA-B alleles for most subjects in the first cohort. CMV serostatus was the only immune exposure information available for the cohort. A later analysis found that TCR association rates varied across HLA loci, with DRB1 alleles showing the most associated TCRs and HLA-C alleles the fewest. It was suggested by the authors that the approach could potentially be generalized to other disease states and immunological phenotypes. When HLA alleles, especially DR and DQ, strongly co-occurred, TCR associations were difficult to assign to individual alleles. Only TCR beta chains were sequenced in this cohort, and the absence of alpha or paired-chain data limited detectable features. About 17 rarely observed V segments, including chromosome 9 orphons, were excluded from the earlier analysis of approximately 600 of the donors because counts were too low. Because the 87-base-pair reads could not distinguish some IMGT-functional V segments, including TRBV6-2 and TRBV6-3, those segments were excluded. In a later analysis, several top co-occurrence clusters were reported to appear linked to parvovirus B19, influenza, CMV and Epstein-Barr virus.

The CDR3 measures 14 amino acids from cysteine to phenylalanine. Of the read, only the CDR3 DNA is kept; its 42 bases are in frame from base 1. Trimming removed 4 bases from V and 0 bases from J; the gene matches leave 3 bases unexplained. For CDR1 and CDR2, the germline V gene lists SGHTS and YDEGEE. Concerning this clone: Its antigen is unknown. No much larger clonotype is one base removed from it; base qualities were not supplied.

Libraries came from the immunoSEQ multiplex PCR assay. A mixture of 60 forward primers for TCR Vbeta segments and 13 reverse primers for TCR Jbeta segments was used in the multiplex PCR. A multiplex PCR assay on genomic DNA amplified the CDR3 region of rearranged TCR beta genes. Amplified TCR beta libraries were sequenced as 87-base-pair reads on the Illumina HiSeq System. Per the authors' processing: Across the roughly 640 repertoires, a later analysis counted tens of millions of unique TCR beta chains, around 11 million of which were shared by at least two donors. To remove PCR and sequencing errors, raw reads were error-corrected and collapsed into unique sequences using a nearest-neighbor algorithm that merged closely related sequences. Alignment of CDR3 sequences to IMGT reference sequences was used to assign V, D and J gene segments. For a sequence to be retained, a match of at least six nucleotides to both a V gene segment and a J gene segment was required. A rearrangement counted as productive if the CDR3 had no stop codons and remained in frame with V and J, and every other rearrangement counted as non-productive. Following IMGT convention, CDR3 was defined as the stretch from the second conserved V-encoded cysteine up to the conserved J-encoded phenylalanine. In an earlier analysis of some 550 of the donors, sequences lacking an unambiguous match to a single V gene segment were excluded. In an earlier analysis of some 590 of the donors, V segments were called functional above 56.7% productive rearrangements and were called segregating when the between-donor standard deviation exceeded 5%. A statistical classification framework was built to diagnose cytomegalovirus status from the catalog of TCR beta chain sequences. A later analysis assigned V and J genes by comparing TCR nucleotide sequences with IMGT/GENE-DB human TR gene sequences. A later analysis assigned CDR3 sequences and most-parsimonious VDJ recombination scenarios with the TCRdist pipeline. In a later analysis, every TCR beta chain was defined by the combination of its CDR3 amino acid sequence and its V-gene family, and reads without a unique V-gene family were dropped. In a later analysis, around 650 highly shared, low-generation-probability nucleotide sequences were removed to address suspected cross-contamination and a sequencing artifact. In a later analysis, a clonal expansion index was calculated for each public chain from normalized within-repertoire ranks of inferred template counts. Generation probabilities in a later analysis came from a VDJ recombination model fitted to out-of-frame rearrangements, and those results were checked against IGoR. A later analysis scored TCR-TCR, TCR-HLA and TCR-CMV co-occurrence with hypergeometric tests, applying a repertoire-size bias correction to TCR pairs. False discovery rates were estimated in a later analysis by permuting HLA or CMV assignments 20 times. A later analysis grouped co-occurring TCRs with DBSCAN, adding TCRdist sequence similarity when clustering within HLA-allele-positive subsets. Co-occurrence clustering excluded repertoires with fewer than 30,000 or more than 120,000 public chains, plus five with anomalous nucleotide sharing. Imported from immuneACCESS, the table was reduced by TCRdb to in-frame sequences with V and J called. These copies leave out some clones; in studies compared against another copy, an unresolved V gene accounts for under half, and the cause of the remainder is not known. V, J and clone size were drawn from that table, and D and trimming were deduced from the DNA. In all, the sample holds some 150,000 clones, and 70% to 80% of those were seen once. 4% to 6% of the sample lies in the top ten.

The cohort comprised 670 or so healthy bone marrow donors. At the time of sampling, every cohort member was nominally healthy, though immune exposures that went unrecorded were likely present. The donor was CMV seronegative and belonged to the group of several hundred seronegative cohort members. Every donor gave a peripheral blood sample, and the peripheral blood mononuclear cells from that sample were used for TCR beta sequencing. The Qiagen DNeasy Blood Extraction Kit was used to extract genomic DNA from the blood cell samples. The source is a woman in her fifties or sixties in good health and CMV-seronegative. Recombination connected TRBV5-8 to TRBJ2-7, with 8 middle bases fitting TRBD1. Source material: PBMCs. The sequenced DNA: TGTGCCAGCAGCAACGGACAGGGCTCCTACGAGCAGTACTTC. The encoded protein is CASSNGQGSYEQYF.